The sequence of this TCR beta chain was determined in a study of T cell responses to AZD1222 COVID-19 vaccine. Both about-4-week and about-12-week second-dose recipients were combined. On this clone: Its cognate antigen is unknown.

TCRdb's copy holds only in-frame clones and misses some; the assay was immunoSEQ multiplex PCR. This table has 190,000 or so clones, 88% appearing once. The CDR3 has 16 amino acids. With 9 bases clipped from V and 6 bases from J, the junction kept 16 bases outside the gene matches. The germline gives CDR1 LNHDA, CDR2 SQIVND (reference sequence). Study-wide results and caveats: Seropositive status at baseline applied to only five to seven AZD1222 recipients. Only after the peak T cell response were repertoires sampled. Clonal diversity was possibly underestimated; the donors were predominantly white British and more often female.

This TCR was recovered from an adult who received the AZD1222 COVID-19 vaccine. This specimen was peripheral blood, taken 28 days after the second AZD1222 dose. The chain joins TRBV19 to TRBJ1-1; TRBD1 matches 10 bases. CDR3 loop: CASCPGDRGRGAEAFF. The CDR3 DNA reads as TGTGCCAGCTGTCCGGGGGACAGGGGACGAGGCGCTGAAGCTTTCTTT.